This section outlines one T cell receptor beta chain sequence together with its context. Antigen specificity is unknown. The source of the sample is a study of regulatory and conventional T cells in RAG deficiency. Study-level results: Omenn patients showed >75% Treg-Tconv overlap and shorter CDR3 lengths.

Regulatory T cells were sorted from blood as CD4+ CD25-high CD127-low cells. Sequenced by immunoSEQ multiplex PCR; TCRdb stores in-frame clones only, minus some. The table lists tens of thousands of clones, under 95% of them singletons. CDR1 GTSNPN and CDR2 SVGIG come from the germline V gene (reference sequence). CDR3 length: 14 residues. Trimming removed 1 base at V and 8 bases at J, with 12 bases between. The sample was also linked to a second study, of regulatory T cells. That study adds: The primer mix had 52 TRBV and 13 TRBJ primers. In patients, unique TRB V-J pairs were restricted and V/J usage skewed, especially in Tregs.

The TCR sequence derives from a human donor in good health. What was sequenced was Tregs sorted from blood. This sequence joins TRBV30 and TRBJ1-6; no clear D gene. This chain's CDR3 is CAWSGGEAYSPLHF. CDR3 bases: TGTGCCTGGAGTGGAGGTGAAGCTTATTCACCCCTCCACTTT. Full variable domain (missing parts from reference TRBV30 and TRBJ1-6): SQTIHQWPATLVQPVGSPLSLECTVEGTSNPNLYWYRQAAGRGLQLLFYSVGIGQISSEVPQNLSASRPQDRQFILSSKKLLLSDSGFYLCAWSGGEAYSPLHFGNGTRLTVT.